Listed below are T cell receptor beta chains from one sample, sequenced in a study of regulatory T cells in long-lasting Graves disease. TCRdb reprocessed the multiplex PCR reads with MiXCR, giving one entry per CDR3 protein. Here the sample spans about 430,000 distinct CDR3 sequences, 15% being singletons. These same records also appear under a second study, on T cells in Graves' hyperthyroidism and ophthalmopathy.

Source: peripheral blood mononuclear cells (PBMCs), taken at new diagnosis, from a patient treated with antithyroid drugs. These receptors were taken from a woman in her forties with Graves disease. CDR3s include the opening cysteine and the closing phenylalanine or tryptophan. The D gene is left open where the match is weak. Clone size is not always given. Where it is, it says once, few, many or a class for expanded clones.

j_call: TRBJ1-2; clone_size: many; v_call: TRBV11-2; d_call: .; cdr3_nt: TGTGCCAGCAGCTTAGAACGGACGGCTAACTATGGCTACACCTTC; cdr3_aa: CASSLERTANYGYTF
j_call: TRBJ1-2; clone_size: .; v_call: TRBV11-2; d_call: TRBD1; cdr3_nt: TGTGCCAGCAGCCAGCCGCAGGGGGGGTACTATGGCTACACCTTC; cdr3_aa: CASSQPQGGYYGYTF
j_call: TRBJ2-7; clone_size: few; v_call: TRBV5-1; d_call: TRBD1; cdr3_nt: TGCGCCAGCAGAACCCCGGGACAGAACTCCTACGAGCAGTACTTC; cdr3_aa: CASRTPGQNSYEQYF
j_call: TRBJ1-1; clone_size: .; v_call: TRBV28; d_call: TRBD1; cdr3_nt: TGTGCCAGCAGTTTGGCAGGACAGGGATTCGCTGAAGCTTTCTTT; cdr3_aa: CASSLAGQGFAEAFF
j_call: TRBJ1-1; clone_size: many; v_call: TRBV7-9; d_call: .; cdr3_nt: TGTGCCAGCGTGAGGCAGTCGAACACTGAAGCTTTCTTT; cdr3_aa: CASVRQSNTEAFF
j_call: TRBJ1-2; clone_size: many; v_call: TRBV24-1; d_call: .; cdr3_nt: TGTGCCACCAGTCCCGGGACGGGGGTCTATGGCTACACCTTC; cdr3_aa: CATSPGTGVYGYTF
j_call: TRBJ1-1; clone_size: few; v_call: TRBV7-9; d_call: .; cdr3_nt: TGTGCCAGCAGCTTAACCCGGAGGACTGAAGCTTTCTTT; cdr3_aa: CASSLTRRTEAFF
j_call: TRBJ2-7; clone_size: .; v_call: TRBV6-2/TRBV6-3; d_call: TRBD1; cdr3_nt: TGTGCCAGCAGTTACCCGGACAGGCCCTACGAGCAGTACTTC; cdr3_aa: CASSYPDRPYEQYF
j_call: TRBJ2-2; clone_size: many; v_call: TRBV5-1; d_call: TRBD2; cdr3_nt: TGCGCCAGCAGACCAAGCGGGAGTGAGGACACCGGGGAGCTGTTTTTT; cdr3_aa: CASRPSGSEDTGELFF
j_call: TRBJ2-3; clone_size: many; v_call: TRBV7-4; d_call: .; cdr3_nt: TGTGCCAGCAGCGTGCGAACAGATACGCAGTATTTT; cdr3_aa: CASSVRTDTQYF
j_call: TRBJ2-4; clone_size: .; v_call: TRBV18; d_call: .; cdr3_nt: TGTGCCAGCTCACCACTGGCGGCAGCCAAAAACATTCAGTACTTC; cdr3_aa: CASSPLAAAKNIQYF
j_call: TRBJ1-3; clone_size: .; v_call: TRBV28; d_call: .; cdr3_nt: TGTGCCAGCAGTTTATATCGACAGTTCTCTGGAAACACCATATATTTT; cdr3_aa: CASSLYRQFSGNTIYF
j_call: TRBJ2-7; clone_size: .; v_call: TRBV4-2; d_call: TRBD2; cdr3_nt: TGTGCCAGCAGCCAAGATCAGGGGACTAGGGCCGAGCAGTACTTC; cdr3_aa: CASSQDQGTRAEQYF
j_call: TRBJ2-2; clone_size: many; v_call: TRBV3-1; d_call: .; cdr3_nt: TGTGCCAGCAGCCAAAGAGGGGCGAACACCGGGGAGCTGTTTTTT; cdr3_aa: CASSQRGANTGELFF
j_call: TRBJ2-5; clone_size: .; v_call: TRBV28; d_call: TRBD1; cdr3_nt: TGTGCCAGCAGTTTATGGACCGGGACAGGGGGCCGGATTGGGGAGACCCAGTACTTC; cdr3_aa: CASSLWTGTGGRIGETQYF
j_call: TRBJ1-4; clone_size: many; v_call: TRBV7-2; d_call: .; cdr3_nt: TGTGCCAGCAGCTTAGCGTCTAGGGGTGGGGAAAAACTGTTTTTT; cdr3_aa: CASSLASRGGEKLFF
j_call: TRBJ1-3; clone_size: few; v_call: TRBV14; d_call: .; cdr3_nt: TGTGCCAGCAGCCAAGTTGGGAGCTCTGGAAACACCATATATTTT; cdr3_aa: CASSQVGSSGNTIYF
j_call: TRBJ2-3; clone_size: .; v_call: TRBV7-9; d_call: .; cdr3_nt: TGCTGCGCAGATACGCAGTATTTT; cdr3_aa: CCADTQYF
j_call: TRBJ2-1; clone_size: .; v_call: TRBV12-3/TRBV12-4; d_call: .; cdr3_nt: TGTGCCAGCAGTTTAAAAGGGACCCACCTCTACAATGAGCAGTTCTTC; cdr3_aa: CASSLKGTHLYNEQFF
j_call: TRBJ2-3; clone_size: .; v_call: TRBV10-3; d_call: TRBD2; cdr3_nt: TGTGCCATCAGTGAGGGGAGCGGGAGGCCAGATACGCAGTATTTT; cdr3_aa: CAISEGSGRPDTQYF
j_call: TRBJ1-4; clone_size: many; v_call: TRBV20-1; d_call: TRBD1; cdr3_nt: TGCAGTGTTTCCGGGACAGCTAATGAAAAACTGTTTTTT; cdr3_aa: CSVSGTANEKLFF
j_call: TRBJ2-3; clone_size: many; v_call: TRBV7-2; d_call: .; cdr3_nt: TGTGCCAGCACTGAGACCTGGCGAACAGATACGCAGTATTTT; cdr3_aa: CASTETWRTDTQYF
j_call: TRBJ1-2; clone_size: .; v_call: TRBV13; d_call: .; cdr3_nt: TGTGCCAGCAGTTCATCCTACCCGCCAGGGGCTAACTATGGCTACACCTTC; cdr3_aa: CASSSSYPPGANYGYTF
j_call: TRBJ2-6; clone_size: .; v_call: TRBV14; d_call: .; cdr3_nt: TGTGCCAGCAGCCAAGTACCCTCTAGCTCTGGGGCCAACGTCCTGACTTTC; cdr3_aa: CASSQVPSSSGANVLTF
j_call: TRBJ2-6; clone_size: .; v_call: TRBV6-1; d_call: TRBD1; cdr3_nt: TGTGCCAGCAGGAAAGGACAGGGGGACTCTGGGGCCAACGTCCTGACTTTC; cdr3_aa: CASRKGQGDSGANVLTF